The present T cell receptor beta chain was sequenced within a study of blood T cell repertoires in COVID-19. About the research overall: Sites in the United States, Italy and Spain provided acute and convalescent COVID-19 samples. T cells, B-cell-depleted T cells, or PBMCs supplied cDNA or gDNA.

In the authors' workflow: Amplifying reference gene primers gave estimates of nucleated cell counts. Produced via immunoSEQ multiplex PCR; TCRdb's table is partial and in-frame only. The V and J calls and clone size were taken over from that table, and D and trimming were inferred from the DNA. The sample records some 350,000 clones, about 90% being singletons. CDR3 size: 16 residues. Trimming cost V 7 bases and J 2 bases; bases outside gene matches: 7. Germline CDR1 LNHDA, CDR2 SQIVND (reference sequence). The origin of this receptor is a young man with active or convalescent COVID-19. V usage is TRBV19 and J usage is TRBJ2-3; 12 bases agree with TRBD2. Source material: peripheral blood. CDR3: CASKLLAGGSTDTQYF. DNA of the CDR3: TGTGCCAGTAAACTCCTAGCGGGGGGGTCCACAGATACGCAGTATTTT.